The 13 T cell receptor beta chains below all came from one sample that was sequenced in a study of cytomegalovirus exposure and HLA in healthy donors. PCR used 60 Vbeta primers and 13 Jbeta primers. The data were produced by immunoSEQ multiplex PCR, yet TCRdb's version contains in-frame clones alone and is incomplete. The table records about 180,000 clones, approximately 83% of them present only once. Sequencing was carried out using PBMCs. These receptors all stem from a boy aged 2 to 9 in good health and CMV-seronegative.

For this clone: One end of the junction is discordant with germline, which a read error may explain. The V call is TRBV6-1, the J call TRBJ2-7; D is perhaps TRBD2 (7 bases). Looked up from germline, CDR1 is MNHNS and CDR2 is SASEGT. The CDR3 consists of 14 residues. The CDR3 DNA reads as TGTGCCAGCAGCGACGTGGGGGGGGGCTACAAGCAGTACTTC. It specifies CASSDVGGGYKQYF.

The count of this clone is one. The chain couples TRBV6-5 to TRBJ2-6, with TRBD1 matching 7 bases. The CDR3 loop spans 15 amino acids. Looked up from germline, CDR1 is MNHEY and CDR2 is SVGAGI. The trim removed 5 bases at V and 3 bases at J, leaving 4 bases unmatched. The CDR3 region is CASSQTGSGANVLTF. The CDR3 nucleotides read TGTGCCAGCAGTCAGACAGGGAGTGGGGCCAACGTCCTGACTTTC.

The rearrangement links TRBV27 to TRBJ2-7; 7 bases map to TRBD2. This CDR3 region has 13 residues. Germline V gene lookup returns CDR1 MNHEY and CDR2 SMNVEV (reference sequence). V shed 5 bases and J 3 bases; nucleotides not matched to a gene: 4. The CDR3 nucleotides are TGTGCCAGCAGTCCGGGGGGAGGCTACGAGCAGTACGTC. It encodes CASSPGGGYEQYV.

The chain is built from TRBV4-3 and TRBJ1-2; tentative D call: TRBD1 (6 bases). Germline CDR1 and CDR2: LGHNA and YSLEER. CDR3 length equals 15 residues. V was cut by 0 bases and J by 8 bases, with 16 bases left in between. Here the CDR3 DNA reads TGCGCCAGCAGCCAAGAAAGTGACTACAGGGCCGGCTACACCTTC. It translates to CASSQESDYRAGYTF.

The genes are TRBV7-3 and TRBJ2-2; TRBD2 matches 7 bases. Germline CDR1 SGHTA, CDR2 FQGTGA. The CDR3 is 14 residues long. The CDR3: CPFVAGAGTGELFF. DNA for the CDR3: TGTCCTTTTGTCGCGGGAGCGGGAACCGGGGAGCTGTTTTTT.

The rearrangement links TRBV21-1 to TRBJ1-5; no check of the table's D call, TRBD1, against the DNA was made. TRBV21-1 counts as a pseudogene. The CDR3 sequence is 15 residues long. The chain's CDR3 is CASSTSGTENQPQHF. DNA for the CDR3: TGTGCCAGCAGCACGTCCGGGACAGAGAATCAGCCCCAGCATTTT.

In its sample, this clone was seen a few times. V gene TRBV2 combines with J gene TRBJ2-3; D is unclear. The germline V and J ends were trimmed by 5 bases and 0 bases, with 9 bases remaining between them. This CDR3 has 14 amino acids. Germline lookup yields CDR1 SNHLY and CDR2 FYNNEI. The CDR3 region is CASSKRPSTDTQYF. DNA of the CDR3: TGTGCCAGCAGTAAGCGACCTAGCACAGATACGCAGTATTTT.

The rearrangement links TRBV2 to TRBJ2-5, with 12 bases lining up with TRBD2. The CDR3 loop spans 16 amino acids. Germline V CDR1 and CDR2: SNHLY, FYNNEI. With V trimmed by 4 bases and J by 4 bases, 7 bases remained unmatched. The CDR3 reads CASSVLAGGPGETQYF. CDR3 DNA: TGTGCCAGCAGTGTCCTAGCGGGAGGGCCGGGAGAGACCCAGTACTTC.

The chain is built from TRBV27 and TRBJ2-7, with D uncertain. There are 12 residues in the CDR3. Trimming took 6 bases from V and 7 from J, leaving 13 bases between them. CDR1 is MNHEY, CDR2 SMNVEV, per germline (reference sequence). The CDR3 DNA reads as TGTGCCAGCAGCACACCCACCGGGGAGCAGTACTTC. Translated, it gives CASSTPTGEQYF.

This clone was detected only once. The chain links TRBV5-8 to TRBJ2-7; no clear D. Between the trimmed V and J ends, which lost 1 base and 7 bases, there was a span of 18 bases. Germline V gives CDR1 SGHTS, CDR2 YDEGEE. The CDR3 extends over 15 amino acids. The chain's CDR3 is CASSLIWSPPGEQYV. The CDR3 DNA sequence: TGTGCCAGCAGCTTGATCTGGAGTCCTCCCGGGGAGCAGTACGTC.

CDR3 region: CATPPLERGNTIYF. The CDR3 DNA follows: TGTGCCACGCCCCCCCTTGAACGGGGAAACACCATATATTTT. The J gene is TRBJ1-3, the V gene TRBV9; the D is unclear. The CDR3 length is 14 residues. V lost 9 bases, J lost 4 bases, and 17 bases lay in between. Germline V gives CDR1 SGDLS, CDR2 YYNGEE.

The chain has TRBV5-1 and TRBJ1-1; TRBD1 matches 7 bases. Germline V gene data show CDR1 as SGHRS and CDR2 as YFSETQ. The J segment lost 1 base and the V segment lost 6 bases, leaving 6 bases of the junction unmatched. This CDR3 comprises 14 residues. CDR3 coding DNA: TGCGCCAGCACCCGACAGGGATCGAACACTGAAGCTTTCTTT. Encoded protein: CASTRQGSNTEAFF. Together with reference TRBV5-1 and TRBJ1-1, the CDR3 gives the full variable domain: KAGVTQTPRYLIKTRGQQVTLSCSPISGHRSVSWYQQTPGQGLQFLFEYFSETQRNKGNFPGRFSGRQFSNSRSEMNVSTLELGDSALYLCASTRQGSNTEAFFGQGTRLTVV.

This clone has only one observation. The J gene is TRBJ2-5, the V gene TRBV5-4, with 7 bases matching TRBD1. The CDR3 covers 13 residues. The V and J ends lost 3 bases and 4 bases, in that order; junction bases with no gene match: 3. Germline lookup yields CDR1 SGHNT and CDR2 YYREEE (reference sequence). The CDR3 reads CASSSTGTETQYF. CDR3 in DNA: TGTGCCAGCAGCTCGACAGGGACAGAGACCCAGTACTTC.